The rows below give T cell receptor beta chains drawn from one sample of a study of vaccination effects on CD4 cells after COVID-19. Their target antigens are unknown. The method was immunoSEQ multiplex PCR; TCRdb's version includes in-frame clones alone and lacks a portion of them. The table shows some 29,000 clones, with under 85% occurring only once. The material was CD4+ T cells from PBMCs cultured with HCoV-OC43 spike peptides, obtained after COVID-19 vaccination. The receptors stem from a human donor who received a COVID-19 vaccine. The CDR3 runs from the conserved cysteine through the conserved F or W. Fields, in order: D gene, clone size, J gene, V gene, CDR3 DNA, CDR3 protein. The D gene is left open where the match is weak. Only part of the rows carry a size: once, few, many, or a class if the clone is expanded.

TRBD1,once,TRBJ1-5,TRBV12-5,TGTGCTAGTGGTTTTTCTTGGACAGGGCAGGCCAATCAGCCCCAGCATTTT,CASGFSWTGQANQPQHF
TRBD2,.,TRBJ2-4,TRBV10-1,TGCGCCAGCAGTGACGGGGGGTTAGCCAAAAACATTCAGTACTTC,CASSDGGLAKNIQYF
.,few,TRBJ1-2,TRBV18,TGTGCCAGCTCAGAGGACGTACGTTATGGCTACACCTTC,CASSEDVRYGYTF
.,.,TRBJ1-6,TRBV19,TGTGCCAGTAGTCGACGGGATTATAATTCACCCCTCCACTTT,CASSRRDYNSPLHF
TRBD2,once,TRBJ2-4,TRBV7-8,TGTGCCAGCATGGGACTAGCGGGGGGGAAAAAAAACATTCAGTACTTC,CASMGLAGGKKNIQYF
.,.,TRBJ1-2,TRBV5-8,TGTGCCAGCAGCCCTGGACCGGGCAGCTATGGCTACACCTTC,CASSPGPGSYGYTF
.,.,TRBJ1-2,TRBV12-3/TRBV12-4,TGTGCCAGCAGTTTCTCGGGGCCCTATGGCTACACCTTC,CASSFSGPYGYTF
.,.,TRBJ2-1,TRBV10-2,TGCGCCAGTATACCCCGGGTGTCTAGCGTTGACAATGAGCAGTTCTTC,CASIPRVSSVDNEQFF
TRBD1,few,TRBJ1-2,TRBV3-1/TRBV3-2,TGTGCCACCCGGGACAGGGGATTCTATGGCTACACCTTC,CATRDRGFYGYTF
.,few,TRBJ1-5,TRBV10-2,TGCGCCAGCAGTGAGGAGAAGGGGTCCCCTGGGCAGCCCCAGCATTTT,CASSEEKGSPGQPQHF
.,.,TRBJ2-3,TRBV12-3/TRBV12-4,TGTGCCAGCCATAGGGCCCGGGGAGCGCAGTATTTT,CASHRARGAQYF
TRBD2,.,TRBJ2-7,TRBV2,TGTGCCAGCAATCGGCTGGCCCCGGGACTAGCTCAGGACGAGCAGTACTTC,CASNRLAPGLAQDEQYF
TRBD1,.,TRBJ1-5,TRBV4-1,TGCGCCAGCAGTCAAGGCGTGGGCAGGGGGCGACTTCAGCCCCAGCATTTT,CASSQGVGRGRLQPQHF
TRBD1,.,TRBJ2-7,TRBV18,TGTGCCAGCTCACTGGACAGGCTCAACGAGCAGTACTTC,CASSLDRLNEQYF
.,.,TRBJ1-1,TRBV6-1,TGTGCCAGCAGTGAAAGAGGGATGGGCACTGAAGCTTTCTTT,CASSERGMGTEAFF
.,.,TRBJ2-5,TRBV6-5,TGTGCCAGCAGTTACCAGGGGGGGTGGGAGACCCAGTACTTC,CASSYQGGWETQYF
.,few,TRBJ2-2,TRBV10-3,TGTGCCATCAGTGAAAACAGGGATCCGACCGGGGAGCTGTTTTTT,CAISENRDPTGELFF
.,.,TRBJ2-5,TRBV6-2/TRBV6-3,TGTGCCAGCAGTCCGACAGACGAGACCCAGTACTTC,CASSPTDETQYF
.,.,TRBJ1-2,TRBV6-5,TGTGCCAGCAGTAATGACAACTATGGCTACACCTTC,CASSNDNYGYTF
TRBD2,.,TRBJ2-7,TRBV9,TGTGCCAGCAGCGTAGCCACTAGCGGGAGTTTTTACGAGCAGTACTTC,CASSVATSGSFYEQYF
.,medium-sized,TRBJ1-1,TRBV18,TGTGCCAGCTCACCTGTTCTCACTGAAGCTTTCTTT,CASSPVLTEAFF
.,.,TRBJ2-1,TRBV7-2,TGTGCCAGCAGCTTAGGGTTAAATGAGCAGTTCTTC,CASSLGLNEQFF
.,few,TRBJ1-1,TRBV5-4,TGTGCCAGCAGCTTGGATTCAGGGTCTGAAGCTTTCTTT,CASSLDSGSEAFF
TRBD2,.,TRBJ2-7,TRBV3-1/TRBV3-2,TGTGCCAGCAGCCAGATAGCGGGAAGTTCCTACGAGCAGTACTTC,CASSQIAGSSYEQYF
TRBD1,.,TRBJ1-1,TRBV4-2,TGTGCCAGCAGCTCACGACGGACAGGGAAAGAAGCTTTCTTT,CASSSRRTGKEAFF
TRBD1,.,TRBJ1-4,TRBV5-6,TGTGCCAGCAGCTTGATTTCGACAGGGTCCAATGAAAAACTGTTTTTT,CASSLISTGSNEKLFF
.,few,TRBJ2-7,TRBV19,TGTGCCAGTAGTATGTTAAGGGGTTACGAGCAGTACTTC,CASSMLRGYEQYF
TRBD1,.,TRBJ1-2,TRBV5-1,TGCGCCAGCAGCTTGGGAACCGACAGGGGTAAAGGCTACACCTTC,CASSLGTDRGKGYTF
TRBD1,.,TRBJ2-5,TRBV10-2,TGCGCCAGCAGTGAATCCGGGACAGGGGGAGAGACCCAGTACTTC,CASSESGTGGETQYF
TRBD2,.,TRBJ2-7,TRBV6-5,TGTGCCAGCAGCTGGACTAGCGGGGAATACGAGCAGTACTTC,CASSWTSGEYEQYF
.,few,TRBJ1-4,TRBV7-6,TGTGCCAGCAGCCCAACCGCCCATGTAAAACTGTTTTTT,CASSPTAHVKLFF
.,few,TRBJ1-3,TRBV2,TGTGCCAGCAGTGTAGAGGGACCGTTCTCTGGAAACACCATATATTTT,CASSVEGPFSGNTIYF
TRBD1,few,TRBJ2-2,TRBV5-1,TGCGCCAGCAGGGACAGGGTTGGGACCGGGGAGCTGTTTTTT,CASRDRVGTGELFF
.,.,TRBJ2-5,TRBV7-6,TGTGCCAGCAGCCCACGTCCCTTCGAGACCCAGTACTTC,CASSPRPFETQYF
.,.,TRBJ2-3,TRBV6-5,TGTGCCAGCAGTTACTCGGGGGTTAGCACAGATACGCAGTATTTT,CASSYSGVSTDTQYF
.,.,TRBJ1-2,TRBV12-5,TGTGCTAGTGGTTTTCTAGAGACAGCTCCACTTCGAGGCTACACCTTC,CASGFLETAPLRGYTF
.,.,TRBJ1-2,TRBV14,TGTGCCAGCAGCGCGACAGTTATTGGTGGCTACACCTTC,CASSATVIGGYTF
.,.,TRBJ2-1,TRBV12-3/TRBV12-4,TGTGCCAGCAGTAAAAGATTGACTCGGTTCTTC,CASSKRLTRFF
TRBD2,.,TRBJ2-3,TRBV6-2/TRBV6-3,TGTGCCAGCAGTTCGGGACTAGTAATTTCAGATACGCAGTATTTT,CASSSGLVISDTQYF
TRBD1,once,TRBJ2-5,TRBV6-1,TGTGCCAGCAGTGAAACGACAGGGATCGGAGAGACCCAGTACTTC,CASSETTGIGETQYF
TRBD1,.,TRBJ1-5,TRBV19,TGTGCCAGTAGTGACAGGGGATCGGGCAATCAGCCCCAGCATTTT,CASSDRGSGNQPQHF
.,.,TRBJ2-5,TRBV5-1,TGCGCCAGCAGCTTCTCTCTTAATAAAGAGACCCAGTACTTC,CASSFSLNKETQYF
.,.,TRBJ1-4,TRBV25-1,TGTGCCAGCAGTGAACGGGGCAGGGGTAATGAAAAACTGTTTTTT,CASSERGRGNEKLFF
TRBD1,.,TRBJ1-2,TRBV4-1,TGCGCCAGCAGCCAATCCGATCAGGGGGACTTCTATGGCTACACCTTC,CASSQSDQGDFYGYTF
TRBD2,.,TRBJ2-6,TRBV5-6,TGTGCCAGCAGCTTGATCCTAGCGGGCGCTGGGGCCAACGTCCTGACTTTC,CASSLILAGAGANVLTF
.,.,TRBJ1-1,TRBV5-8,TGTGCCAGCAGCTTGCAGGGCGGGAGCACTGAAGCTTTCTTT,CASSLQGGSTEAFF
TRBD1,.,TRBJ1-6,TRBV10-3,TGTGCCATCAGAGAACAGGGGGCATCACCCCTCCACTTT,CAIREQGASPLHF
.,.,TRBJ1-3,TRBV2,TGTGCCAGCAGTGAGCCTCGTTCTGGAAACACCATATATTTT,CASSEPRSGNTIYF
TRBD2,.,TRBJ2-3,TRBV12-5,TGTGCTAGTGGTTTGGGACTAGCTGGAGATACGCAGTATTTT,CASGLGLAGDTQYF
.,few,TRBJ1-2,TRBV5-4,TGTGCCAGCAGAAAACAGGGTAGGAACTATGGCTACACCTTC,CASRKQGRNYGYTF